Below are 27 T cell receptor beta chains sequenced from a single sample in a study of response to subunit inactivated influenza vaccine. TCRdb processed the RT-PCR reads anew with MiXCR; each CDR3 protein has one entry. This sample yields 800,000 to 1,000,000 distinct CDR3 sequences, of which 21% are seen a single time; about 10% belongs to the top ten. Sequences were derived from PBMCs from blood, sampled about 5 days after vaccination. The source of these receptors is a man aged 50 to 60 who received an inactivated influenza vaccine.

V gene TRBV12-3 or TRBV12-4 combines with J gene TRBJ2-2; TRBD1 matches 8 bases. V lost 5 bases and J lost 6; bases outside the gene matches: 8. The CDR3 consists of 15 residues. CDR3 DNA sequence: TGTGCCAGCAGTAAACAGGGGGGTGTCGCCGGGGAGCTGTTTTTT. Residues: CASSKQGGVAGELFF.

This rearrangement joins TRBV20-1 to TRBJ2-5, with TRBD1 identical over 8 bases. CDR1 is DFQATT and CDR2 is SNEGSKA in the germline V gene (reference sequence). The CDR3 runs 13 residues. V was clipped by 3 bases and J by 4 bases; unmatched bases: 4. In DNA form, the CDR3 reads TGCAGTGCTAGTGCCGGGACAGGAGAGACCCAGTACTTC. Protein product: CSASAGTGETQYF.

The J gene is TRBJ2-7, the V gene TRBV12-3 or TRBV12-4, with 9 bases fitting TRBD2. The V and J ends lost 5 bases and 1 base, in that order; junction bases with no gene match: 3. CDR3 length: 14 residues. CDR3 in amino acids: CASSPSGKSYEQYF. DNA of the CDR3: TGTGCCAGCAGTCCTAGCGGGAAGTCCTACGAGCAGTACTTC.

This clonotype was detected only a few times. V and J are TRBV7-2 and TRBJ2-1; 14 nucleotides line up with TRBD2. Germline CDR1 SGHTA, CDR2 FQGNSA. The trim removed 7 bases at V and 9 bases at J, leaving 8 bases unmatched. The CDR3 loop spans 15 amino acids. The CDR3 sequence is CASTETSGRALEQFF. The CDR3 region has the DNA TGTGCCAGCACCGAGACTAGCGGGAGGGCCCTTGAGCAGTTCTTC.

In its sample, this clonotype was seen a few times. The rearrangement joins TRBV19 to TRBJ1-1; D may be TRBD1 (5 bases). Germline V gene data show CDR1 as LNHDA and CDR2 as SQIVND (reference sequence). V gave up 3 bases and J gave up 0 bases, with 11 bases separating them. This CDR3 is 15 amino acids long. In DNA, the CDR3 is TGTGCCAGTAGTATCGTCGGACAACTGAACACTGAAGCTTTCTTT. Residues: CASSIVGQLNTEAFF. Combining the CDR3 with reference TRBV19 and TRBJ1-1 gives the whole variable domain DGGITQSPKYLFRKEGQNVTLSCEQNLNHDAMYWYRQDPGQGLRLIYYSQIVNDFQKGDIAEGYSVSREKKESFPLTVTSAQKNPTAFYLCASSIVGQLNTEAFFGQGTRLTVV.

The rearrangement uses TRBV20-1 and TRBJ2-2; 15 bases are shared with TRBD2. The CDR3 runs 20 residues. J gave up 0 bases and V 0 bases, and 8 bases lay outside the gene matches. Germline V gene data show CDR1 as DFQATT and CDR2 as SNEGSKA (reference sequence). As DNA, the CDR3 is TGCAGTGCTAGAGAGACTGCCGGGACTAGCGGGAGGCCGAACACCGGGGAGCTGTTTTTT. Encoded protein: CSARETAGTSGRPNTGELFF.

This chain joins TRBV5-4 and TRBJ2-1; D is possibly TRBD2 (7 bases). V lost 0 bases, J lost 5 bases, and 24 bases lay in between. The CDR3 extends over 19 amino acids. The germline V gene has CDR1 SGHNT and CDR2 YYREEE (reference sequence). In DNA form, the CDR3 reads TGTGCCAGCAGCTTGGCGGGGAGGGGGACTCGAACAAAACACAATGAGCAGTTCTTC. It specifies CASSLAGRGTRTKHNEQFF.

The chain links TRBV6-2 or TRBV6-3 to TRBJ2-7, with TRBD2 matching over 10 bases. This CDR3 spans 15 amino acids. The germline V gene encodes CDR1 MNHEY and CDR2 SVGEGT. Trimming took 4 bases from V and 6 from J; bases not matched to a gene: 9. The CDR3 sequence is CASSLLAGDQSEQYF. CDR3 DNA: TGTGCCAGCAGTTTGCTAGCGGGAGATCAGAGCGAGCAGTACTTC.

This clonotype came up many times. The V call is TRBV9, the J call TRBJ2-7, with 7 nucleotides matching TRBD1. CDR1 is SGDLS and CDR2 is YYNGEE in the germline V gene. CDR3 length: 15 amino acids. The V segment lost 4 bases and the J segment 5 bases; nucleotides outside the gene matches: 12. The CDR3 loop is CASSPWLGQPHEQYF. The DNA for the CDR3 is TGTGCCAGCAGCCCCTGGCTGGGACAGCCCCACGAGCAGTACTTC.

This clonotype was seen a few times. The chain is built from TRBV12-3 or TRBV12-4 and TRBJ2-2; no reliable D call. Trimming shortened V by 7 bases and J by 1 base, and 4 bases separated the two germline ends. This CDR3 is built from 12 residues. As DNA, the CDR3 is TGTGCCAGCACCCTGAACACCGGGGAGCTGTTTTTT. Its protein is CASTLNTGELFF.

This clonotype was observed a single time. The chain links TRBV3-1 to TRBJ2-2; D unresolved. The CDR3 is 14 amino acids. In germline, CDR1 is LGHDT, CDR2 YNNKEL (reference sequence). V lost 2 bases and J lost 5, with 9 bases in between. CDR3 nucleotides: TGTGCCAGCAGCCAAAACACAGTTACCGGGGAGCTGTTTTTT. This gives the protein CASSQNTVTGELFF. Full variable domain (rest looked up from reference TRBV3-1 and TRBJ2-2): DTAVSQTPKYLVTQMGNDKSIKCEQNLGHDTMYWYKQDSKKFLKIMFSYNNKELIINETVPNRFSPKSPDKAHLNLHINSLELGDSAVYFCASSQNTVTGELFFGEGSRLTVL.

This clonotype was picked up a small number of times. The chain has TRBV12-3 or TRBV12-4 and TRBJ2-1; 12 bases agree with TRBD2. The junction had 5 bases not matched to a gene; V was cut back by 6 bases and J by 5 bases. The CDR3 runs to 15 residues. CDR3 region: CASRLTSGGNNEQFF. In nucleotides, the CDR3 is TGTGCCAGCAGGCTCACTAGCGGGGGGAACAATGAGCAGTTCTTC.

This clonotype turned up a few times. The chain recombines TRBV27 with TRBJ2-1; TRBD2 might be the D (7 bases). V gave up 8 bases and J gave up 2 bases, with 22 bases separating them. The CDR3 length is 17 residues. In germline, CDR1 is MNHEY, CDR2 SMNVEV (reference sequence). The CDR3 is CASQTLGAGAAYNEQFF. The CDR3 DNA sequence: TGTGCCAGCCAAACTTTGGGGGCGGGAGCGGCCTACAATGAGCAGTTCTTC.

V gene TRBV5-1 combines with J gene TRBJ2-2; D is unresolved. V was shortened by 1 base and J by 2 bases, with 12 bases between the two germline ends. In germline, CDR1 is SGHRS, CDR2 YFSETQ. The CDR3 sequence is 16 residues long. The CDR3 bases are TGCGCCAGCAGCTTGTCCCCCCTAGATAACACCGGGGAGCTGTTTTTT. Translation gives CASSLSPLDNTGELFF. Full variable domain (rest looked up from reference TRBV5-1 and TRBJ2-2): KAGVTQTPRYLIKTRGQQVTLSCSPISGHRSVSWYQQTPGQGLQFLFEYFSETQRNKGNFPGRFSGRQFSNSRSEMNVSTLELGDSALYLCASSLSPLDNTGELFFGEGSRLTVL.

The rearrangement links TRBV7-2 to TRBJ2-7; no reliable D call. The germline V gene has CDR1 SGHTA and CDR2 FQGNSA. This CDR3 is built from 14 residues. V dropped 1 base and J dropped 4 bases, with 11 bases sitting between them. CDR3 DNA sequence: TGTGCCAGCAGCTTAGGCCGGCGTATGTACGAGCAGTACTTC. Protein sequence: CASSLGRRMYEQYF.

This chain links TRBV7-9 with TRBJ1-1; unclear D gene. Per the germline V gene, CDR1 is SEHNR and CDR2 is FQNEAQ (reference sequence). There are 15 residues in the CDR3. Trimming pared 2 bases from V and 2 bases from J, leaving 12 bases between. The DNA for the CDR3 is TGTGCCAGCAGCTTAATTCCGGGAAGAAACACTGAAGCTTTCTTT. This gives the protein CASSLIPGRNTEAFF.

This chain uses TRBV6-2 or TRBV6-3 with TRBJ2-6; D tentatively fits TRBD1 or TRBD2 (6 bases each). Germline V CDR1 and CDR2: MNHEY, SVGEGT. V was pared by 7 bases and J by 2 bases, with 12 bases between. The CDR3 is made up of 15 amino acids. CDR3 amino acids: CASNSGGTGANVLTF. CDR3 DNA sequence: TGTGCCAGCAATTCCGGGGGCACTGGGGCCAACGTCCTGACTTTC.

This rearrangement joins TRBV27 to TRBJ2-7; possible D gene TRBD2, 5 bases. The germline V gene encodes CDR1 MNHEY and CDR2 SMNVEV (reference sequence). Trimming took off 3 bases at V and 1 base at J, with 13 bases between the two ends. This CDR3 is built from 15 residues. CDR3 DNA: TGTGCCAGCAGTTTGTCGGGGTGGAAGTCCTACGAGCAGTACTTC. This gives the protein CASSLSGWKSYEQYF.

This chain joins TRBV9 and TRBJ1-4, with D perhaps TRBD1 (6 bases). V lost 1 base and J lost 5, with 12 bases in between. Germline loops: CDR1 SGDLS, CDR2 YYNGEE. This CDR3 comprises 15 residues. The CDR3 is CASSVSPTGNEKLFF. The CDR3 bases are TGTGCCAGCAGCGTATCGCCCACAGGGAATGAAAAACTGTTTTTT.

This clonotype occurred many times. The rearrangement links TRBV29-1 to TRBJ1-5; D is unresolved. Per germline, CDR1 SQVTM and CDR2 ANQGSEA. The CDR3 spans 15 residues. Trimming pared 4 bases from V and 1 base from J, leaving 14 bases between. CDR3 coding DNA: TGCAGCGTTGCCACGGACCTTCTAAGCAATCAGCCCCAGCATTTT. It encodes CSVATDLLSNQPQHF.

About this clonotype itself: An end of the junction does not agree with germline; a read error may underlie this. V gene TRBV19 combines with J gene TRBJ2-2, with D possibly called TRBD1 or TRBD2 (6 bases each). The length of the CDR3 is 14 residues. CDR1 and CDR2 (germline): LNHDA, SQIVND (reference sequence). As DNA, the CDR3 is TGTGCCAGTAGTTACAGGGAGAACACCGGGGAGGTGTTTTTT. The encoded protein is CASSYRENTGEVFF.

The table lists this clonotype with a few counts. V is TRBV28 and J is TRBJ2-5, with a possible D match to TRBD1 (5 bases). The CDR3 is 14 amino acids. V was cut by 5 bases and J by 2 bases, with 12 bases left in between. Germline CDR1 reads MDHEN; CDR2 reads SYDVKM. CDR3 in DNA: TGTGCCAGCAGTGGGCAGGGTCCACAAGAGACCCAGTACTTC. Translation: CASSGQGPQETQYF.

This clonotype has a count of ten or more. The J gene is TRBJ2-1, the V gene TRBV4-3, with 7 bases fitting TRBD2. The J segment lost 7 bases and the V segment lost 1 base, leaving 7 bases of the junction unmatched. This CDR3 is built from 15 residues. Germline values: CDR1 LGHNA, CDR2 YSLEER. In nucleotides, the CDR3 is TGCGCCAGCAGCCAAGCGGGGGGACCTTTGAATGAGCAGTTCTTC. As protein: CASSQAGGPLNEQFF.

For the CDR3, the DNA is TGTGCCAGCAGTTCCTTCCCGGGACTAGCGGGGATTTCGAACACCGGGGAGCTGTTTTTT. Amino acid sequence: CASSSFPGLAGISNTGELFF. This sequence joins TRBV12-3 or TRBV12-4 and TRBJ2-2, with 13 bases aligning to TRBD2. The CDR3 has 20 residues. With 4 bases clipped from V and 0 bases from J, the junction kept 11 bases outside the gene matches.

This clonotype has more than one count but fewer than ten. V is TRBV7-9 and J is TRBJ2-7; D not resolved. There are 16 residues in the CDR3. The V end lost 5 bases, the J end lost 1 base, and 18 bases lay between the germline ends. CDR1 SEHNR and CDR2 FQNEAQ come from the germline V gene (reference sequence). The CDR3 loop is CASSDPKNGASYEQYF. Written as DNA, the CDR3 is TGTGCCAGCAGCGATCCAAAGAACGGAGCATCCTACGAGCAGTACTTC.

This clonotype has a count of ten or more. The V call is TRBV11-2, the J call TRBJ2-5; no definite D call. Trimming shortened V by 1 base and J by 3 bases, and 9 bases separated the two germline ends. Germline V lookup: CDR1 SGHAT, CDR2 FQNNGV. This CDR3 comprises 14 residues. The CDR3 reads CASSLASSKETQYF. For the CDR3, the DNA is TGTGCCAGCAGCTTAGCCAGCAGTAAAGAGACCCAGTACTTC.

V gene TRBV5-5 combines with J gene TRBJ2-1; 9 bases line up with TRBD2. Germline V gene lookup returns CDR1 SGHKS and CDR2 YYEKEE (reference sequence). This CDR3 spans 16 amino acids. Unmatched junction bases numbered 11, after V lost 0 bases and J lost 10 bases. CDR3 region: CASSLGWRGGLEEQFF. The CDR3 DNA follows: TGTGCCAGCAGCTTGGGGTGGCGGGGGGGCCTAGAGGAGCAGTTCTTC.